This passage covers 32 T cell receptor beta chains from one sample sequenced in a study of cytomegalovirus exposure and HLA in healthy donors. The primer mix had 60 Vbeta and 13 Jbeta primers. The repertoire was sequenced with immunoSEQ multiplex PCR; TCRdb's copy has only in-frame clones and lacks some. The repertoire holds approximately 200,000 clones, with 60% to 80% as singletons. The sequenced sample consisted of PBMCs. The receptors stem from a woman aged 25-40 years in good health and CMV-seropositive.

Only a few counts were recorded for this clone. The chain carries TRBV2 and TRBJ2-1; 9 bases are shared with TRBD1. This CDR3 is 13 amino acids long. V dropped 5 bases and J dropped 8; count of bases not matched to a gene: 4. CDR1 and CDR2 (germline): SNHLY, FYNNEI. CDR3 sequence reads: CASSPTGGDEQFF. CDR3 DNA sequence: TGTGCCAGCAGTCCCACAGGGGGCGATGAGCAGTTCTTC.

The rearrangement joins TRBV4-1 to TRBJ2-7; 7 nucleotides match TRBD1. With 0 bases clipped from V and 2 bases from J, the junction kept 4 bases outside the gene matches. CDR3 length: 15 residues. Germline V gene lookup returns CDR1 MGHRA and CDR2 YSYEKL. CDR3 sequence reads: CASSQDQGVTYEQYF. The CDR3 DNA sequence: TGCGCCAGCAGCCAAGACCAGGGGGTTACCTACGAGCAGTACTTC.

This rearrangement joins TRBV5-1 to TRBJ1-1; D is ambiguous. Germline V gene data show CDR1 as SGHRS and CDR2 as YFSETQ. The CDR3 runs 15 residues. Trimming shortened V by 0 bases and J by 4 bases, and 13 bases separated the two germline ends. CDR3: CASSLVGGRTTEAFF. DNA of the CDR3: TGCGCCAGCAGCTTGGTTGGAGGGAGGACCACTGAAGCTTTCTTT.

The table lists this clone with a few counts. This chain connects TRBV6-5 to TRBJ1-2; 7 positions match TRBD1. The J segment lost 7 bases and the V segment lost 2 bases, leaving 13 bases of the junction unmatched. Germline loops: CDR1 MNHEY, CDR2 SVGAGI. The CDR3 is 16 residues long. DNA for the CDR3: TGTGCCAGCAGTTACCACCCAGACAGGGTGGCCGTTGGCTACACCTTC. Its translation is CASSYHPDRVAVGYTF.

The chain recombines TRBV11-2 with TRBJ2-7, with 7 bases identical to TRBD2. V was pared by 5 bases and J by 5 bases, with 12 bases of the junction left unmatched. Germline loops: CDR1 SGHAT, CDR2 FQNNGV. The CDR3 spans 15 residues. CDR3 in DNA: TGTGCCAGCAGCCTGGGAGGGACGGTGCGAGACGAGCAGTACTTC. Translated: CASSLGGTVRDEQYF.

This clone was detected only a few times. This chain links TRBV27 with TRBJ2-7, with 8 bases identical to TRBD2. Germline CDR1 reads MNHEY; CDR2 reads SMNVEV (reference sequence). The CDR3 spans 15 residues. V was clipped by 2 bases and J by 2 bases; unmatched bases: 5. CDR3 region: CASSLAGGPTYEQYF. CDR3 nucleotide sequence: TGTGCCAGCAGTTTAGCGGGAGGCCCTACCTACGAGCAGTACTTC.

The V and J genes are TRBV2 and TRBJ1-2; TRBD1 aligns across 7 bases. This CDR3 spans 12 amino acids. The J segment lost 4 bases and the V segment lost 5 bases, leaving 1 base of the junction unmatched. Per germline, CDR1 SNHLY and CDR2 FYNNEI. In nucleotides, the CDR3 is TGTGCCAGCAGTCAGGGGGTCTATGGCTACACCTTC. Translated, it gives CASSQGVYGYTF.

V and J are TRBV7-8 and TRBJ2-7; unclear D gene. V was clipped by 4 bases and J by 1 base, with 14 bases between them. The CDR3 has 15 residues. Germline V lookup: CDR1 SGHVS, CDR2 FQNEAQ. This chain's CDR3 is CASSSSGVRSYEQYF. The CDR3 nucleotides read TGTGCCAGCAGCTCCTCAGGCGTACGATCCTACGAGCAGTACTTC.

This chain connects TRBV21-1 to TRBJ1-2. TRBV21-1 is designated a pseudogene. CDR3 size: 14 residues. The CDR3 DNA follows: TGTGCCAGCAGCATGGCGGGCCCTAACTATGGCTACACCTTC. Translation: CASSMAGPNYGYTF.

The rearrangement joins TRBV18 to TRBJ2-2, with 10 nucleotides matching TRBD1. Germline loops: CDR1 KGHSH, CDR2 LQKENI. The CDR3 totals 17 residues. V was pared by 6 bases and J by 4 bases, with 11 bases of the junction left unmatched. CDR3 region: CASSREKTGGSTGELFF. CDR3 DNA sequence: TGTGCCAGCTCGCGCGAGAAGACAGGGGGCAGCACCGGGGAGCTGTTTTTT.

This rearrangement joins TRBV6-6 to TRBJ2-1; 13 bases line up with TRBD2. The germline gives CDR1 MNHNY, CDR2 SVGAGI (reference sequence). This CDR3 has 16 residues. The V and J ends lost 4 bases and 6 bases, in that order; junction bases with no gene match: 6. The CDR3 DNA sequence: TGTGCCAGCAGTTTCCTGGGACTAGCGGGAACCAATGAGCAGTTCTTC. It is translated as CASSFLGLAGTNEQFF.

The V and J genes are TRBV29-1 and TRBJ1-2, with TRBD1 identical over 9 bases. V was clipped by 5 bases and J by 4 bases; unmatched bases: 5. The CDR3 contains 13 residues. Germline V gene lookup returns CDR1 SQVTM and CDR2 ANQGSEA. CDR3 coding DNA: TGCAGCGTTCCGACAGGGGGGGGCTATGGCTACACCTTC. Amino acids: CSVPTGGGYGYTF.

The genes are TRBV6-1 and TRBJ1-1; D gene unclear. Germline values: CDR1 MNHNS, CDR2 SASEGT. The CDR3 runs to 14 residues. V was pared by 0 bases and J by 6 bases, with 11 bases between. CDR3 region: CASSEARRDAEAFF. Written as DNA, the CDR3 is TGTGCCAGCAGTGAAGCCAGGAGGGATGCTGAAGCTTTCTTT.

The chain employs TRBV27 and TRBJ2-2; 10 bases match TRBD2. This CDR3 is built from 16 residues. Germline V gives CDR1 MNHEY, CDR2 SMNVEV (reference sequence). The junction had 5 bases not matched to a gene; V was cut back by 3 bases and J by 4 bases. The CDR3 spells CASSFLVAGGTGELFF. The CDR3 bases are TGTGCCAGCAGTTTTCTAGTAGCGGGGGGCACCGGGGAGCTGTTTTTT.

The genes are TRBV7-9 and TRBJ2-1; maybe TRBD2 (7 bases). The ends were cut back, 7 bases at V and 4 bases at J, with 17 bases in the middle. CDR3 length equals 15 residues. The V gene's germline CDR1 is SEHNR and CDR2 FQNEAQ (reference sequence). The CDR3 DNA sequence: TGTGCCAGCACCCTCGGGGAGGGGGGGTACAATGAGCAGTTCTTC. This translates into CASTLGEGGYNEQFF.

The genes are TRBV4-1 and TRBJ2-1; possible D gene TRBD2, 5 bases. In germline, CDR1 is MGHRA, CDR2 YSYEKL. Trimming left V 0 bases short and J 7 bases short, with 13 bases between. This CDR3 is built from 15 residues. The CDR3, as DNA: TGCGCCAGCAGCCAAGACGGGGTCTTTTTAAATGAGCAGTTCTTC. This gives the protein CASSQDGVFLNEQFF.

V is TRBV6-6 and J is TRBJ2-1, with TRBD2 identical over 8 bases. The CDR3 sequence is 15 residues long. J was trimmed by 4 bases and V by 1 base; bases with no gene match: 3. The germline V gene encodes CDR1 MNHNY and CDR2 SVGAGI (reference sequence). CDR3 in DNA: TGTGCCAGCAGTTACTTAGCGGGGTGGTACAATGAGCAGTTCTTC. Protein product: CASSYLAGWYNEQFF.

This clone was counted once. The chain joins TRBV4-2 to TRBJ2-5, with 10 bases matching TRBD2. Unmatched junction bases numbered 7, after V lost 2 bases and J lost 1 base. Germline loops: CDR1 LGHNA, CDR2 YNFKEQ. The CDR3 is 17 residues long. CDR3 residues: CASSQTPSGGLQETQYF. CDR3 in DNA: TGTGCCAGCAGCCAAACCCCTAGCGGGGGACTCCAAGAGACCCAGTACTTC.

The chain recombines TRBV28 with TRBJ2-7; 11 nucleotides match TRBD2. Germline V gene lookup returns CDR1 MDHEN and CDR2 SYDVKM. The CDR3 length is 14 residues. With 6 bases clipped from V and 4 bases from J, the junction kept 5 bases outside the gene matches. DNA for the CDR3: TGTGCCAGCAGACCGGGACTAGCGGTTTACGAGCAGTACTTC. Residues: CASRPGLAVYEQYF.

The chain combines TRBV28 with TRBJ1-4, with 8 bases matching TRBD1. CDR1 and CDR2 (germline): MDHEN, SYDVKM. Trimming at V came to 5 bases and at J to 5 bases, leaving 16 bases not matched to a gene. CDR3 size: 18 residues. CDR3 loop: CASSPGRTGRSANEKLFF. The CDR3, as DNA: TGTGCCAGCAGTCCTGGGAGGACAGGGAGATCGGCGAATGAAAAACTGTTTTTT.

The chain uses TRBV28 and TRBJ1-4, with 7 bases identical to TRBD1. Germline V gives CDR1 MDHEN, CDR2 SYDVKM. The CDR3 contains 13 residues. V was pared by 4 bases and J by 8 bases, with 4 bases of the junction left unmatched. CDR3 residues: CASSSTGAEKLFF. The CDR3 nucleotides are TGTGCCAGCAGTTCAACAGGGGCGGAAAAACTGTTTTTT.

The rearrangement links TRBV7-6 to TRBJ2-3; TRBD2 agrees at 9 bases. Germline trimming cut 1 base from V and 1 base from J; bases unmatched to any gene: 6. Germline values: CDR1 SGHVS, CDR2 FNYEAQ. The CDR3 is 17 residues long. CDR3 loop: CASSLEASGAGTDTQYF. The DNA for the CDR3 is TGTGCCAGCAGCTTAGAGGCTAGCGGGGCTGGCACAGATACGCAGTATTTT.

CDR3 sequence: CASSPSDMNTEAFF. The CDR3 DNA follows: TGTGCCAGCAGCCCCAGTGACATGAACACTGAAGCTTTCTTT. The chain employs TRBV7-9 and TRBJ1-1; no clear D gene. Looked up from germline, CDR1 is SEHNR and CDR2 is FQNEAQ (reference sequence). CDR3 length: 14 residues. V dropped 5 bases and J dropped 0 bases, with 10 bases sitting between them.

The rearrangement uses TRBV27 and TRBJ2-1; TRBD2 agrees at 15 bases. Germline V lookup: CDR1 MNHEY, CDR2 SMNVEV (reference sequence). This CDR3 contains 17 residues. Trimming removed 5 bases from V and 12 bases from J; junction bases left unmatched: 14. CDR3 sequence reads: CASSRGGWTSGRASQFF. CDR3 DNA: TGTGCCAGCAGTCGTGGGGGCTGGACTAGCGGGAGGGCCTCGCAGTTCTTC.

The chain employs TRBV7-2 and TRBJ1-2; no firm D call. The CDR3 has 14 amino acids. V lost 1 base and J lost 3, with 9 bases in between. Germline V CDR1 and CDR2: SGHTA, FQGNSA. CDR3 DNA sequence: TGTGCCAGCAGCTTAGGAAGACGGGACTATGGCTACACCTTC. Translated, it gives CASSLGRRDYGYTF.

The chain employs TRBV19 and TRBJ1-3, with D tentatively TRBD1 (6 bases). Germline assignment: CDR1 LNHDA and CDR2 SQIVND (reference sequence). The CDR3 totals 14 residues. Deletions cut 4 bases from V and 0 bases from J, with 7 bases between. The CDR3 is CASSTGASGNTIYF. The CDR3 nucleotides read TGTGCCAGTAGTACAGGGGCCTCTGGAAACACCATATATTTT.

This rearrangement joins TRBV11-2 to TRBJ2-7; 7 nucleotides match TRBD2. V was clipped by 0 bases and J by 1 base; unmatched bases: 3. This CDR3 spans 15 amino acids. Per germline, CDR1 SGHAT and CDR2 FQNNGV. CDR3 residues: CASSLEFSGSYEQYF. CDR3 nucleotide sequence: TGTGCCAGCAGCTTAGAATTTAGCGGGTCCTACGAGCAGTACTTC.

This clone was seen a single time. This rearrangement joins TRBV5-6 to TRBJ1-1; possibly TRBD1 for D (5 bases). The V gene lost 0 bases and the J gene lost 1 base, with 10 bases spanning the gap. The V gene's germline CDR1 is SGHDT and CDR2 YYEEEE. The CDR3 has 15 amino acids. CDR3 DNA: TGTGCCAGCAGCTTGGCCGGGGGGAGGAACACTGAAGCTTTCTTT. Amino acid sequence: CASSLAGGRNTEAFF.

The chain links TRBV7-2 to TRBJ2-1; 7 nucleotides agree with TRBD2. CDR3 length: 13 residues. V lost 5 bases to trimming and J lost 7 bases; unmatched junction nucleotides: 5. Per germline, CDR1 SGHTA and CDR2 FQGNSA. The CDR3 DNA sequence: TGTGCCAGCAGCGTACTAGCGTTGAATGAGCAGTTCTTC. Translating gives CASSVLALNEQFF.

The chain employs TRBV5-1 and TRBJ2-7; TRBD2 aligns across 10 bases. The germline CDR1 and CDR2 sequences are SGHRS and YFSETQ. This CDR3 spans 18 amino acids. The junction had 13 bases not matched to a gene; V was cut back by 1 base and J by 3 bases. Here the CDR3 DNA reads TGCGCCAGCAGCTTGACCGTTTTTAGCGGGAGGACAGACTACGAGCAGTACTTC. It is translated as CASSLTVFSGRTDYEQYF. The entire variable domain, with the rest obtained from reference TRBV5-1 and TRBJ2-7, is as follows: KAGVTQTPRYLIKTRGQQVTLSCSPISGHRSVSWYQQTPGQGLQFLFEYFSETQRNKGNFPGRFSGRQFSNSRSEMNVSTLELGDSALYLCASSLTVFSGRTDYEQYFGPGTRLTVT.

The chain combines TRBV28 with TRBJ2-2; D perhaps matches TRBD2 (6 bases). V shed 0 bases and J shed 2 bases, with 16 bases lying between them. In germline, CDR1 is MDHEN, CDR2 SYDVKM. The CDR3 loop spans 18 amino acids. The CDR3 coding sequence is TGTGCCAGCAGTTTATGGGGGGTAGCGGATAAAAACACCGGGGAGCTGTTTTTT. Its protein is CASSLWGVADKNTGELFF.

This sequence joins TRBV27 and TRBJ2-7; 10 positions match TRBD2. Germline-derived CDR1 and CDR2 are MNHEY and SMNVEV (reference sequence). Trimming took 3 bases from V and 3 from J; bases not matched to a gene: 5. The CDR3 is 15 residues long. The CDR3 sequence: CASSFGAGGFYEQYF. CDR3 sequence (DNA): TGTGCCAGCAGTTTTGGAGCGGGAGGGTTCTACGAGCAGTACTTC.